The 30 T cell receptor beta chains presented below share a single source sample, sequenced in a study of T-cell reconstitution after alpha-beta-depleted transplantation in children. The TCRbeta library incorporated unique molecular identifiers. A single record per CDR3 protein comes from TCRdb applying MiXCR to the PCR reads. The repertoire includes some 290,000 distinct CDR3 sequences, approximately 9.6% of them detected once, and roughly a tenth sits in the top ten. The sample was PBMCs from the stem cell graft donor, taken from the stem cell graft. The origin of the receptors is a human donor who donated a stem cell graft to a child with SCID.

This clonotype has just a few counts. This chain uses TRBV20-1 with TRBJ2-3; 8 nucleotides align to TRBD2. The CDR3 has 13 amino acids. Trimming at V came to 5 bases and at J to 9 bases, leaving 10 bases not matched to a gene. CDR1 DFQATT and CDR2 SNEGSKA come from the germline V gene (reference sequence). CDR3 in DNA: TGCAGTGCTCAGACCGGGGGGGCAGGAACGCAGTATTTT. Amino acid sequence: CSAQTGGAGTQYF.

In its sample, this clonotype was seen a few times. The chain joins TRBV12-3 or TRBV12-4 to TRBJ1-1; no definite D call. CDR3 length: 14 residues. Deletions cut 6 bases from V and 5 bases from J, with 16 bases between. As DNA, the CDR3 is TGTGCCAGCAGCCCGGTCCCTCCCATAACTGAAGCTTTCTTT. Residues: CASSPVPPITEAFF.

The CDR3 protein is CASSIQGAVNTEAFF. CDR3 DNA sequence: TGTGCCAGCAGCATCCAGGGGGCGGTGAACACTGAAGCTTTCTTT. The chain couples TRBV7-2 to TRBJ1-1, with 8 bases matching TRBD1. The ends lost 5 bases at V and 0 bases at J; junction bases unmatched: 5. Germline lookup yields CDR1 SGHTA and CDR2 FQGNSA. This CDR3 contains 15 residues.

This clonotype was counted at least ten times. The genes are TRBV12-3 or TRBV12-4 and TRBJ1-2; TRBD1 might be the D (6 bases). The CDR3 loop spans 12 amino acids. V was pared by 5 bases and J by 8 bases, with 12 bases between. CDR3 bases: TGTGCCAGCAGTGGACCAGGGGCCGGCTACACCTTC. This sequence encodes CASSGPGAGYTF.

CDR3 in DNA: TGCAGTGCTATTGTGGGCGTTATGGGTGATCCAAAAGAGACCCAGTACTTC. This codes for CSAIVGVMGDPKETQYF. V gene TRBV20-1 combines with J gene TRBJ2-5; D is undetermined. V lost 4 bases, J lost 3 bases, and 24 bases lay in between. CDR1 is DFQATT, CDR2 SNEGSKA, per germline (reference sequence). The CDR3 is 17 residues long.

The chain links TRBV6-1 to TRBJ1-1; D is ambiguous. CDR3 size: 14 residues. Between the trimmed V and J ends, which lost 4 bases and 0 bases, there was a span of 9 bases. Germline V gene data show CDR1 as MNHNS and CDR2 as SASEGT. The CDR3 DNA sequence: TGTGCCAGCAGTGGGCGGACTGTGAACACTGAAGCTTTCTTT. It is translated as CASSGRTVNTEAFF.

This clonotype has a handful of counts. The V gene is TRBV5-1, the J gene TRBJ2-7; D tentatively fits TRBD1 or TRBD2 (5 bases each). The V and J ends lost 3 bases and 0 bases respectively, with 7 bases between them. Germline CDR1 is SGHRS and CDR2 is YFSETQ. This CDR3 region has 13 residues. The CDR3 nucleotides are TGCGCCAGCAGCTGGGACGGCTCCTACGAGCAGTACTTC. Protein sequence: CASSWDGSYEQYF.

This rearrangement joins TRBV10-2 to TRBJ2-5; 7 bases are a match to TRBD1. The CDR3 loop spans 14 amino acids. Germline V gene sequence: CDR1 WSHSY, CDR2 SAAADI. The J segment lost 3 bases and the V segment lost 8 bases, leaving 9 bases of the junction unmatched. Here the CDR3 DNA reads TGCGCCAGCCCTCTCCGGGACAGAGAAGAGACCCAGTACTTC. Encoded protein: CASPLRDREETQYF.

This clonotype was counted a few times. The CDR3 is CATSRQPLRGSDTQYF. The DNA for the CDR3 is TGTGCCACCAGCAGACAACCGTTGCGCGGCTCGGATACGCAGTATTTT. The chain joins TRBV15 to TRBJ2-3; unclear D gene. V was clipped by 2 bases and J by 6 bases, with 18 bases between them. The CDR3 spans 16 residues. Germline CDR1 LNHNV, CDR2 YYDKDF (reference sequence).

This clonotype was seen a handful of times. The genes are TRBV5-6 and TRBJ1-1; D perhaps matches TRBD1 (5 bases). Trimming stripped 4 bases from V and 1 base from J, with 14 bases between. From germline, CDR1 is SGHDT and CDR2 YYEEEE. The CDR3 runs 15 residues. The CDR3 reads CASSELGGKNTEAFF. As DNA, the CDR3 is TGTGCCAGCAGCGAGCTGGGGGGGAAGAACACTGAAGCTTTCTTT.

With regard to this clonotype: It may be a read error: a sequence one base away is much more abundant. This chain uses TRBV12-3 or TRBV12-4 with TRBJ2-1; D remains ambiguous. CDR3 length: 15 residues. Between the trimmed V and J ends, which lost 1 base and 0 bases, there was a span of 7 bases. CDR3: CASSLEVSSYNEQFF. The CDR3 DNA follows: TGTGCCAGCAGTTTAGAGGTGAGCTCCTACAATGAGCAGTTCTTC.

The V call is TRBV27, the J call TRBJ2-1; D is perhaps TRBD1 (5 bases). The V end lost 2 bases, the J end lost 7 bases, and 15 bases lay between the germline ends. CDR3 length: 15 residues. The germline V gene encodes CDR1 MNHEY and CDR2 SMNVEV (reference sequence). CDR3: CASSLRAGWWNEQFF. CDR3 nucleotide sequence: TGTGCCAGCAGTTTAAGGGCAGGGTGGTGGAATGAGCAGTTCTTC.

In this sample, this clonotype turned up a few times. This chain joins TRBV5-6 and TRBJ2-7; 8 bases match TRBD1. The CDR3 spans 15 residues. The V and J ends lost 0 bases and 4 bases, in that order; junction bases with no gene match: 6. In germline, CDR1 is SGHDT, CDR2 YYEEEE. CDR3 residues: CASSLAPGGSYEQYF. For the CDR3, the DNA is TGTGCCAGCAGCTTGGCTCCAGGGGGCAGTTACGAGCAGTACTTC. The entire variable domain, with the rest obtained from reference TRBV5-6 and TRBJ2-7, is as follows: DAGVTQSPTHLIKTRGQQVTLRCSPKSGHDTVSWYQQALGQGPQFIFQYYEEEERQRGNFPDRFSGHQFPNYSSELNVNALLLGDSALYLCASSLAPGGSYEQYFGPGTRLTVT.

This clonotype was observed at least ten times. The chain recombines TRBV11-2 with TRBJ2-2; D may match TRBD1 or TRBD2 (5 bases each). Germline assignment: CDR1 SGHAT and CDR2 FQNNGV. The CDR3 is made up of 14 amino acids. The V end was cut by 4 bases, the J end by 6 bases, with 12 bases between. The CDR3 DNA reads TGTGCCAGCAGCTCAGGGACCCTGCCCGGGGAGCTGTTTTTT. It translates to CASSSGTLPGELFF.

The sample holds a few counts of this clonotype. The V call is TRBV6-1, the J call TRBJ2-5, with TRBD2 identical over 8 bases. V lost 6 bases and J lost 5; bases outside the gene matches: 8. The CDR3 contains 14 residues. The germline gives CDR1 MNHNS, CDR2 SASEGT. The CDR3 protein is CASSSAGVGETQYF. DNA of the CDR3: TGTGCCAGCAGCTCAGCGGGGGTAGGCGAGACCCAGTACTTC.

The rearrangement joins TRBV11-2 to TRBJ1-2, with no clear D. The V gene lost 1 base and the J gene lost 0 bases, with 6 bases spanning the gap. The CDR3 length is 14 residues. Looked up from germline, CDR1 is SGHAT and CDR2 is FQNNGV. The CDR3 sequence: CASSLVGPNYGYTF. CDR3 DNA: TGTGCCAGCAGCTTAGTAGGGCCTAACTATGGCTACACCTTC.

In its sample, this clonotype was seen a few times. The rearrangement joins TRBV4-1 to TRBJ2-7; 7 bases are a match to TRBD2. The CDR3 length is 16 residues. Germline CDR1 reads MGHRA; CDR2 reads YSYEKL. V lost 1 base to trimming and J lost 4 bases; unmatched junction nucleotides: 10. The CDR3 region has the DNA TGCGCCAGCAGCCAAGCGGCGGTGGGGGGGTTTTACGAGCAGTACTTC. Protein sequence: CASSQAAVGGFYEQYF.

The chain has TRBV7-9 and TRBJ2-3; maybe TRBD2 (5 bases). The CDR3 spans 16 residues. Germline assignment: CDR1 SEHNR and CDR2 FQNEAQ (reference sequence). The V gene lost 3 bases and the J gene lost 2 bases, with 15 bases spanning the gap. The CDR3 region has the DNA TGTGCCAGCAGCTTTAGCGTAGCGTCCGTCACAGATACGCAGTATTTT. It translates to CASSFSVASVTDTQYF.

This clonotype was counted ten times or more. The chain has TRBV12-3 or TRBV12-4 and TRBJ2-1; D uncertain. V shed 3 bases and J shed 0 bases, with 9 bases lying between them. The CDR3 runs 15 residues. The DNA of the CDR3 is TGTGCCAGCAGTTTCAACTTGATCTCCTACAATGAGCAGTTCTTC. Translating it yields CASSFNLISYNEQFF.

A note on this clonotype: This could be a read error, since a much larger clone is one nucleotide away. V usage is TRBV3-1 and J usage is TRBJ2-7; 8 positions match TRBD1. The CDR3 sequence is 12 residues long. The junction had 6 bases not matched to a gene; V was cut back by 8 bases and J by 6 bases. Per the germline V gene, CDR1 is LGHDT and CDR2 is YNNKEL (reference sequence). CDR3 DNA sequence: TGTGCCAGCCGAGGACAGGGTTGCGAGCAGTACTTC. This gives the protein CASRGQGCEQYF.

This clonotype has only a few counts. The chain is built from TRBV20-1 and TRBJ2-5; 11 nucleotides line up with TRBD2. Germline V gene data show CDR1 as DFQATT and CDR2 as SNEGSKA (reference sequence). After removal of 1 base from V and 0 bases from J, the junction contained 4 bases not matched to a gene. This CDR3 contains 16 residues. The CDR3 sequence is CSARGLAGMYQETQYF. DNA of the CDR3: TGCAGTGCTAGAGGACTAGCGGGGATGTACCAAGAGACCCAGTACTTC.

The chain carries TRBV6-5 and TRBJ1-3; the match to TRBD1 covers 9 bases. Trimming at V came to 5 bases and at J to 0 bases, leaving 14 bases not matched to a gene. The CDR3 is 19 residues long. Per germline, CDR1 MNHEY and CDR2 SVGAGI. Here the CDR3 reads CASSNQGDRALYSGNTIYF. The CDR3 bases are TGTGCCAGCAGTAACCAGGGGGACAGGGCTCTTTACTCTGGAAACACCATATATTTT.

V is TRBV3-1 and J is TRBJ2-4, with D uncertain. CDR1 is LGHDT, CDR2 YNNKEL, per germline (reference sequence). The germline V and J ends were trimmed by 0 bases and 0 bases, with 6 bases remaining between them. This CDR3 has 15 residues. The CDR3 coding sequence is TGTGCCAGCAGCCAAGATTCACTAGCCAAAAACATTCAGTACTTC. Its protein is CASSQDSLAKNIQYF.

This clonotype has a count of ten or more. This sequence joins TRBV9 and TRBJ1-1; 7 nucleotides align to TRBD1. J lost 4 bases, V lost 8 bases, and 14 bases had no gene match. The CDR3 totals 15 residues. Germline-derived CDR1 and CDR2 are SGDLS and YYNGEE. As DNA, the CDR3 is TGTGCCAGTGGCCCCCCAGGGGGGGCCCGCACTGAAGCTTTCTTT. Protein product: CASGPPGGARTEAFF.

The sample holds many counts of this clonotype. The chain recombines TRBV18 with TRBJ2-1; D is undetermined. The V and J ends lost 6 bases and 0 bases respectively, with 18 bases between them. Germline CDR1 and CDR2: KGHSH and LQKENI. The CDR3 consists of 17 residues. CDR3 nucleotide sequence: TGTGCCAGCTCCAACAACCCCGTTTTTAGCTCCTACAATGAGCAGTTCTTC. Translating gives CASSNNPVFSSYNEQFF.

In this sample, this clonotype turned up a few times. V and J are TRBV7-3 and TRBJ2-5, with D maybe TRBD1 (5 bases). Germline CDR1 SGHTA, CDR2 FQGTGA. The CDR3 runs 13 residues. V lost 5 bases and J lost 1, with 8 bases in between. CDR3 nucleotide sequence: TGTGCCAGCAGCCTGACAGTCCAAGAGACCCAGTACTTC. It yields the protein CASSLTVQETQYF.

This clonotype appeared many times. The gene calls are TRBV6-6 and TRBJ2-1; no definite D call. Germline CDR1 is MNHNY and CDR2 is SVGAGI (reference sequence). Trimming shortened V by 10 bases and J by 4 bases, and 11 bases separated the two germline ends. The CDR3 is made up of 12 amino acids. As DNA, the CDR3 is TGTGCCACCAGCCAAGCATACAATGAGCAGTTCTTC. Residues: CATSQAYNEQFF.

The chain links TRBV12-3 or TRBV12-4 to TRBJ2-1; either TRBD1 or TRBD2 may fit D (5 bases each). The CDR3 is 11 amino acids. Trimming took 5 bases from V and 12 from J, leaving 11 bases between them. Here the CDR3 reads CASSALRGQFF. The CDR3, as DNA: TGTGCCAGCAGTGCCTTGAGGGGGCAGTTCTTC.

This sequence joins TRBV20-1 and TRBJ2-1; 7 bases are shared with TRBD2. V was pared by 4 bases and J by 9 bases, with 9 bases of the junction left unmatched. CDR1 is DFQATT, CDR2 SNEGSKA, per germline (reference sequence). This CDR3 has 13 amino acids. CDR3 sequence reads: CSANRGVLGEQFF. The DNA of the CDR3 is TGCAGTGCTAATCGGGGGGTCCTCGGTGAGCAGTTCTTC.

This clonotype showed up just a few times. Written as DNA, the CDR3 is TGCGCCAGCAGCATAGACAGTTCGAATTCACCCCTCCACTTT. Encoded protein: CASSIDSSNSPLHF. The V gene is TRBV5-1, the J gene TRBJ1-6; a weak D match, TRBD1 (5 bases). Trimming took off 4 bases at V and 7 bases at J, with 12 bases between the two ends. This CDR3 spans 14 amino acids. Germline CDR1 and CDR2: SGHRS and YFSETQ. The entire variable domain, with the rest obtained from reference TRBV5-1 and TRBJ1-6, is as follows: KAGVTQTPRYLIKTRGQQVTLSCSPISGHRSVSWYQQTPGQGLQFLFEYFSETQRNKGNFPGRFSGRQFSNSRSEMNVSTLELGDSALYLCASSIDSSNSPLHFGNGTRLTVT.